This TCR beta chain was identified in a study of blood T cell repertoires in COVID-19. Sequenced by immunoSEQ multiplex PCR; TCRdb stores in-frame clones only, minus some. The sample lists around 180,000 clones, 70% to 90% occurring once. CDR3 length: 17 amino acids. Germline lookup yields CDR1 LNHDA and CDR2 SQIVND (reference sequence). The J segment lost 3 bases and the V segment lost 7 bases, leaving 15 bases of the junction unmatched. The sequenced material came from peripheral blood. This receptor was identified in a man aged 60 to 69 with acute or convalescent COVID-19. V gene TRBV19 combines with J gene TRBJ1-5; TRBD1 matches 7 bases. CDR3 DNA: TGTGCCAGTATTAAGACAGGGACCGTTTTGGCCAATCAGCCCCAGCATTTT. It yields the protein CASIKTGTVLANQPQHF.